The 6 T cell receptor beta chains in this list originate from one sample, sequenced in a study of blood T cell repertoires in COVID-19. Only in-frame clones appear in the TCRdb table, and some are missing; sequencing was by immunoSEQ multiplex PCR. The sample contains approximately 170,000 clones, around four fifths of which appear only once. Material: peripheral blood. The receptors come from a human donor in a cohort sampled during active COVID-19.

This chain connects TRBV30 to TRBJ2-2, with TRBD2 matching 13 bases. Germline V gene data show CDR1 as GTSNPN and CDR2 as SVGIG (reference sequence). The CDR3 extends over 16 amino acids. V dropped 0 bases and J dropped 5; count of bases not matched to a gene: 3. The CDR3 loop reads CAWSVRLAGGTGELFF. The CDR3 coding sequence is TGTGCCTGGAGTGTACGACTAGCGGGAGGTACCGGGGAGCTGTTTTTT.

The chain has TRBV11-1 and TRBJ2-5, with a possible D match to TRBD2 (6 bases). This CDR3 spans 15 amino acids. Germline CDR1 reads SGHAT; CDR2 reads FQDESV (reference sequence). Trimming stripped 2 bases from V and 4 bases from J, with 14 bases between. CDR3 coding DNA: TGTGCCAGCAGCTTATACTCCCTGGGGGGAGAGACCCAGTACTTC. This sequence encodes CASSLYSLGGETQYF.

Here the CDR3 reads CASSLPQNTEAFF. The CDR3 bases are TGTGCCAGCAGCTTACCCCAGAACACTGAAGCTTTCTTT. This chain connects TRBV7-9 to TRBJ1-1, with D unclear. The CDR3 sequence is 13 residues long. With 2 bases removed from V and 1 base from J, the gap between germline ends came to 5 bases. CDR1 is SEHNR, CDR2 FQNEAQ, per germline (reference sequence).

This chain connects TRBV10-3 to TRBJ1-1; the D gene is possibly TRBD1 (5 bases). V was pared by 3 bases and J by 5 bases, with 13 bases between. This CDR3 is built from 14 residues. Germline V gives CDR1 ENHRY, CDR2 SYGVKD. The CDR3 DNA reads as TGTGCCATCAGTGATCGGGGGTCTATTACTGAAGCTTTCTTT. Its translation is CAISDRGSITEAFF.

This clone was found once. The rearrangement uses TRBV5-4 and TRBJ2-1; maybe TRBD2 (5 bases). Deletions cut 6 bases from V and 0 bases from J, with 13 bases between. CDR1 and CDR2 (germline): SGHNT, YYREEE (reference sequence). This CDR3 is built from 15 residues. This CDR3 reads CASNYVASSYNEQFF. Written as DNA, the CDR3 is TGTGCCAGCAATTATGTAGCGAGCTCCTACAATGAGCAGTTCTTC.

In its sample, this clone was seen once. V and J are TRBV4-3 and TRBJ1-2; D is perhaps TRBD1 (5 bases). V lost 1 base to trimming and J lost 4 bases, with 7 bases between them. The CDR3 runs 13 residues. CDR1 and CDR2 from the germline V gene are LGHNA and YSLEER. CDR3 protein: CASSQGDSYGYTF. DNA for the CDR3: TGCGCCAGCAGCCAAGGTGACAGCTATGGCTACACCTTC.